This T cell receptor beta chain was sequenced during a study of blood T cell repertoires in COVID-19. The overall study: Samples representing acute and convalescent COVID-19 were sourced from the United States, Italy and Spain. Sources were T cells, B-cell-depleted T cells, or PBMCs; the material itself was cDNA or gDNA.

Recruited during active infection, patients (from Seattle) were subsequently followed longitudinally. Per germline, CDR1 SGHKS and CDR2 YYEKEE (reference sequence). The V segment lost 4 bases and the J segment 4 bases; nucleotides outside the gene matches: 14. The CDR3 is 17 amino acids. Source study methods: Reference gene primer amplification gave estimated nucleated cell counts. Profiled with immunoSEQ multiplex PCR; TCRdb holds only in-frame clones, not every one. That table is the source of V, J and clone size, and D and trimming were worked out from the DNA. Counted here are tens of thousands of clones, 70% to 90% occurring once; the ten biggest clones make up around 30%.

This sequence was found in a woman at least 80 years old with COVID-19, enrolled during active disease. The specimen was peripheral blood. The rearrangement links TRBV5-5 to TRBJ1-2; the match to TRBD1 covers 9 bases. The CDR3: CASSSSGTGPAVYGYTF. In DNA, the CDR3 is TGTGCCAGCAGCAGTTCCGGGACAGGGCCCGCTGTCTATGGCTACACCTTC.